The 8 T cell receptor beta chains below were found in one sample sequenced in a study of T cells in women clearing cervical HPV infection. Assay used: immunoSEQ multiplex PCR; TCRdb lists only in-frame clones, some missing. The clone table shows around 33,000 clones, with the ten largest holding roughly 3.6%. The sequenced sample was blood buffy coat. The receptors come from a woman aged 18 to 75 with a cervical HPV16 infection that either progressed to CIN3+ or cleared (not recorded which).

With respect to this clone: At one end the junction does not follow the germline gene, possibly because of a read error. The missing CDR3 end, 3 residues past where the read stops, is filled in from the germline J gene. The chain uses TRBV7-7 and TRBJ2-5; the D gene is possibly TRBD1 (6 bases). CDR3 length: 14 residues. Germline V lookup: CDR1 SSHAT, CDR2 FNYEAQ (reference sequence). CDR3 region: CASSIGQPGETQYF. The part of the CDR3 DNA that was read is TGTGCTAGCAGCATTGGACAGCCTGGAGAGACC.

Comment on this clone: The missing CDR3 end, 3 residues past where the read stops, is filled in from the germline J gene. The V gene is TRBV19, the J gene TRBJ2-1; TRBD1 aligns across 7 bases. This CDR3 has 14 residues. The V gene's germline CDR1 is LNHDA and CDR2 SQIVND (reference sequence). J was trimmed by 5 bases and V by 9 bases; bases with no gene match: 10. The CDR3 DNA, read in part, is TGTGCCAGCTGGGACAGACTCATTAACAATGAG. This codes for CASWDRLINNE. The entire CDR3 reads CASWDRLINNEQFF.

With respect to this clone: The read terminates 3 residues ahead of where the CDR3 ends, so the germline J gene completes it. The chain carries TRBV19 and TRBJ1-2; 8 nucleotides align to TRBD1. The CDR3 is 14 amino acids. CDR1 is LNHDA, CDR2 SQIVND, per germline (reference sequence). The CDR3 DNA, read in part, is TGTGCCAGTAGTATCACCGGGACAGGCTACGAC. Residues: CASSITGTGYD. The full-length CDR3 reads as CASSITGTGYDYTF.

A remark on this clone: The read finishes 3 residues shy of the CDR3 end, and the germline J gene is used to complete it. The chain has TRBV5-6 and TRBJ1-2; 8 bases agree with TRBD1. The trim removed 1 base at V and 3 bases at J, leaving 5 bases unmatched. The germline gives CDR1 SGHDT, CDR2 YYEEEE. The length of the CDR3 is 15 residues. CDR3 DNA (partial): TGTGCCAGCAGCTTGTCCGCAGGGGGCTACTATGGC. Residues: CASSLSAGGYYG. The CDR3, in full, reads CASSLSAGGYYGYTF.

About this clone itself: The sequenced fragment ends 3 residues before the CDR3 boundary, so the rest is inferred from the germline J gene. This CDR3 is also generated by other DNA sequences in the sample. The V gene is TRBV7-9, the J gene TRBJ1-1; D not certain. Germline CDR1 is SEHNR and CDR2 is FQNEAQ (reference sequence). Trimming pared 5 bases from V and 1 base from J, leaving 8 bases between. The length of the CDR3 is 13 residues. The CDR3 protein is CASSPRQNTEAFF. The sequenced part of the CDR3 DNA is TGTGCCAGCAGCCCCAGACAGAACACTGAA.

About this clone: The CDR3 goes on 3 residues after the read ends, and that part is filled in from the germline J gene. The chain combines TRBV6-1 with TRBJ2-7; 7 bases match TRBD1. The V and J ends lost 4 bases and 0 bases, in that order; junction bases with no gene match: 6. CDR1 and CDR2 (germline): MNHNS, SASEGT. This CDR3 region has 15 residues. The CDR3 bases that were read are TGTGCCAGCAGTGGAAGGGGGCTTTACTCCTACGAG. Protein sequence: CASSGRGLYSYE. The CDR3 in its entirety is CASSGRGLYSYEQYF.

The CDR3 DNA, read in part, is TGTGCCAGCAGTGGATGGACAGGGGAAAACTATGGC. As protein: CASSGWTGENYG. The whole CDR3 is CASSGWTGENYGYTF. This chain joins TRBV2 and TRBJ1-2, with TRBD1 matching 9 bases. The read ends 3 residues before the CDR3 terminus; that terminus is restored from the germline J gene. V was clipped by 4 bases and J by 2 bases; unmatched bases: 5. The CDR3 has 15 residues. CDR1 SNHLY and CDR2 FYNNEI come from the germline V gene.

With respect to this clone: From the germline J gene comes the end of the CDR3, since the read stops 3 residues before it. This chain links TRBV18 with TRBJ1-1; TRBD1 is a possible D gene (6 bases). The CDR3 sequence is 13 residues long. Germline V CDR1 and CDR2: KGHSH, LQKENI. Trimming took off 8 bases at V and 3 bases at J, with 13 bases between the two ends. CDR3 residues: CASTEGGDTEAFF. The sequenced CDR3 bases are TGTGCCAGCACGGAAGGGGGAGACACTGAA. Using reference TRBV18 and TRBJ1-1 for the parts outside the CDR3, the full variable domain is NAGVMQNPRHLVRRRGQEARLRCSPMKGHSHVYWYRQLPEEGLKFMVYLQKENIIDESGMPKERFSAEFPKEGPSILRIQQVVRGDSAAYFCASTEGGDTEAFFGQGTRLTVV.